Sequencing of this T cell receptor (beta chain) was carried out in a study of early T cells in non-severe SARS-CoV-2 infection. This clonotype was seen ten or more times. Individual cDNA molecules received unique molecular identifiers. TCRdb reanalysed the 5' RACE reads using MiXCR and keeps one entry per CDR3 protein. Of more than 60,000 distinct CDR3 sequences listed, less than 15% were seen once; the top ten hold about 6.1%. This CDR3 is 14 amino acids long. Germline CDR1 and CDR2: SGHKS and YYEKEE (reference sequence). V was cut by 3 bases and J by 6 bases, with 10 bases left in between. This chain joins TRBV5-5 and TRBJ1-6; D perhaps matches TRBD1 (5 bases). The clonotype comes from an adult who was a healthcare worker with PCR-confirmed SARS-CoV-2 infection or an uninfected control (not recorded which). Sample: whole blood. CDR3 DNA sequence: TGTGCCAGCAGCTCTCAGGGTTCTAATTCACCCCTCCACTTT. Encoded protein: CASSSQGSNSPLHF.